Sequencing of this T cell receptor (beta chain) was carried out in a study of shared clonotypes between healthy human individuals. Study-wide findings and caveats: The represented genetic and exposure-history diversity was limited by the small number of donors. A generally larger estimated richness was seen in naive subsets than in memory subsets.

Several immunoSEQ plates received, in even portions, the genomic DNA of each subset. Methods used by the authors: In the immunoSEQ data, sequences were junction-only and lacked quality scores, so filtering differed. Clones were read by immunoSEQ multiplex PCR, and TCRdb kept only the in-frame ones, dropping some. That table furnishes V, J and clone size, whereas the DNA furnished D and trimming. The sample consists of roughly 400,000 clones, around 96% of them appearing once. This clone was detected only once. Its cognate antigen is unknown. Per germline, CDR1 MNHEY and CDR2 SVGAGI. Trimming removed 8 bases from V and 9 bases from J; junction bases left unmatched: 3. This CDR3 spans 11 amino acids.

The sample was memory CD8+ T cells sorted from blood. Subset specified: CD45RO+ cells pooled with CCR7-negative TemRA cells. This sequence was found in a man aged 25 to 40 in good health. The chain joins TRBV6-5 to TRBJ2-1; TRBD2 aligns across 8 bases. The CDR3 region is CASPSGSEQFF. The CDR3 DNA is TGTGCCAGCCCGAGCGGGAGTGAGCAGTTCTTC.